The rows below give T cell receptor beta chains drawn from one sample of a study of CD8 T cells in Susac syndrome. MiXCR, applied by TCRdb to the immunoSEQ multiplex PCR reads, yields one record per CDR3 protein. The profile shows some 110,000 distinct CDR3 sequences, around 94% of them singletons. Sequenced input: CD4+ T cells from PBMCs. These receptors were taken from a human donor in good health. Both conserved end residues are part of each CDR3. Each record gives: clone size, V gene, J gene, D gene, CDR3 DNA, CDR3 protein. A D gene is named only where the DNA matches it firmly. Clone size is stated in some rows and not others, as once, few, many or a class when expanded.

NA,TRBV20-1,TRBJ1-2,NA,TGCAGTGCTAATGCTGGCCCAGGTACCTTC,CSANAGPGTF
NA,TRBV29-1,TRBJ2-3,NA,TGCAGCGTACAGGGTAACGCAGATACGCAGTATTTT,CSVQGNADTQYF
once,TRBV20-1,TRBJ1-1,NA,TGCAGTGCCGATGCGAGGGCCGGCACTGAAGCTTTCTTT,CSADARAGTEAFF
NA,TRBV2,TRBJ2-1,NA,TGTGCCAGCGAATCTACAGGTGGGGTTTCGCAGTTCTTC,CASESTGGVSQFF
NA,TRBV27,TRBJ2-2,TRBD1,TGTGCCAGCAGCCAAAGACAGGGGTCCGGGGAGCTGTTTTTT,CASSQRQGSGELFF
NA,TRBV18,TRBJ2-7,NA,TGTGCCAGCTCATCTCCCGGAGGGTCCTACGAGCAGTACTTC,CASSSPGGSYEQYF
few,TRBV27,TRBJ1-2,NA,TGTGCCAGCAGTTTAGAACGACAGCCCGCCTATGGCTACACCTTC,CASSLERQPAYGYTF
NA,TRBV5-1,TRBJ2-2,NA,TGCGCCAGCACCCAGGCCGGGGAGCTGTTTTTT,CASTQAGELFF
NA,TRBV14,TRBJ1-1,NA,TGTGCCAGCAGCCATCAGGGTGGTACTGAAGCTTTCTTT,CASSHQGGTEAFF
NA,TRBV12-3/TRBV12-4,TRBJ2-2,NA,TGTGCCAGCAGTTCACCCTCAGGCGGTGGTAACACCGGGGAGCTGTTTTTT,CASSSPSGGGNTGELFF
once,TRBV20-1,TRBJ1-4,TRBD1,TGCAGTGCAACCCGACAGGGCACTAATGAAAAACTGTTTTTT,CSATRQGTNEKLFF
NA,TRBV29-1,TRBJ1-2,NA,TGCAGCGCCCACTTGGTCCCGGTCGGCTACACCTTC,CSAHLVPVGYTF
few,TRBV6-2/TRBV6-3,TRBJ2-7,NA,TGTGCCAGCGGAGATCGGTCGGTCTCCTACGAGCAGTACTTC,CASGDRSVSYEQYF
NA,TRBV3-1,TRBJ1-5,NA,TGTGCCAGCAGCCAAGATCCGGGCGGGCAGCCCCAGCATTTT,CASSQDPGGQPQHF
NA,TRBV3-1,TRBJ1-1,NA,TGTGCCAGCACCACGGGGGGGGGCAACACTGAAGCTTTCTTT,CASTTGGGNTEAFF
NA,TRBV6-5,TRBJ2-7,NA,TGTGCCAGCAGTTACCGGGGAAGTGGCTACGAGCAGTACTTC,CASSYRGSGYEQYF
NA,TRBV5-1,TRBJ2-6,TRBD2,TGCGCCAGCAGCTTACCACTAGCGGAGAGCTCTGGGGCCAACGTCCTGACTTTC,CASSLPLAESSGANVLTF
NA,TRBV7-9,TRBJ1-2,NA,TGTGCCAGCAGCTTATTGTACGGATCTTATGGCTACACCTTC,CASSLLYGSYGYTF
NA,TRBV29-1,TRBJ1-2,TRBD1,TGCAGCGTTGAGACAGGGGTTAACTATGGCTACACCTTC,CSVETGVNYGYTF
NA,TRBV9,TRBJ2-7,NA,TGTGCCAGCAGCGTAGAGGGGGGTCCCTACGAGCAGTACTTC,CASSVEGGPYEQYF
NA,TRBV5-1,TRBJ2-5,TRBD2,TGCGCCAGCAGCTTGGAGGGAGGGCCAGAGACCCAGTACTTC,CASSLEGGPETQYF
NA,TRBV29-1,TRBJ2-3,NA,TGCAGCGTTCCCCAAGCGGAACATCCACCAGATACGCAGTATTTT,CSVPQAEHPPDTQYF
NA,TRBV5-5,TRBJ1-2,NA,TGTGCCAGCAGCTTGGAAGGCCAACAAGGTGGCTACACCTTC,CASSLEGQQGGYTF
NA,TRBV27,TRBJ2-7,NA,TGTGCCAGCAGTTCATGGGCTGGGGGGCTGGAGCAGTACTTC,CASSSWAGGLEQYF
NA,TRBV3-1,TRBJ2-7,NA,TGTGCCAGCAGCCGCACGGTTGGAATCGTCCAGTACTTC,CASSRTVGIVQYF
once,TRBV20-1,TRBJ2-2,NA,TGCAGTGCTAGTGGGCAGCTATTGAACACCGGGGAGCTGTTTTTT,CSASGQLLNTGELFF
NA,TRBV3-1,TRBJ2-5,NA,TGTGCCAGCAGCCAAGATCCGACGAAAGGGACCCAGTACTTC,CASSQDPTKGTQYF
NA,TRBV10-3,TRBJ1-1,NA,TGTGCCAGCAGAGCCCCGCAGGGGAACACTGAAGCTTTCTTT,CASRAPQGNTEAFF
NA,TRBV7-2,TRBJ2-7,NA,TGTGCCAGCAGCTCCGATACTAGGGAGCAGTACTTC,CASSSDTREQYF
NA,TRBV29-1,TRBJ1-2,TRBD1,TGCAGCGTCACTGACAGGGTAGACGGCTACACCTTC,CSVTDRVDGYTF
NA,TRBV19,TRBJ1-2,NA,TGTGCCAGTACTACGTTGGGTCCTGGTGACTATGGCTACACCTTC,CASTTLGPGDYGYTF
once,TRBV5-1,TRBJ1-1,NA,TGCGCCAGCAGCCCCCAGGGGAGGGTAGATACTGAAGCTTTCTTT,CASSPQGRVDTEAFF
NA,TRBV20-1,TRBJ1-5,NA,TGCAGTGCTAGAGGTAGGGAATACAGCAATCAGCCCCAGCATTTT,CSARGREYSNQPQHF
NA,TRBV20-1,TRBJ1-1,TRBD1,TGCAGTGCTAGGGGCAGGGGGGGTGAAGCTTTCTTT,CSARGRGGEAFF
NA,TRBV4-1,TRBJ2-1,NA,TGCGCCAGCAGCCAAGGAGGGGGGGGCGCCGGTCCCAATGAGCAGTTCTTC,CASSQGGGGAGPNEQFF
once,TRBV6-2/TRBV6-3,TRBJ1-1,NA,TGTGCCAGCAGCCACATGGGGAACACTGAAGCTTTCTTT,CASSHMGNTEAFF
few,TRBV5-4,TRBJ1-1,NA,TGTGCCAGCAGCTTGGGTTCAGGGCTGAAAGCTTTCTTT,CASSLGSGLKAFF
NA,TRBV6-2/TRBV6-3,TRBJ1-1,NA,TGTGCCAGCGGGACATCGGTCACTGAAGCTTTCTTT,CASGTSVTEAFF
NA,TRBV6-2/TRBV6-3,TRBJ1-1,NA,TGTGCCACCGACAGGCTGAACACTGAAGCTTTCTTT,CATDRLNTEAFF
NA,TRBV27,TRBJ2-3,TRBD2,TGTGCCAGCACCCGGACTAGCGGGATTAGCACAGATACGCAGTATTTT,CASTRTSGISTDTQYF
NA,TRBV10-3,TRBJ1-1,TRBD1,TGTGCCATCAGTGAGTTGACAGGGGCTGTTGGTGCTTTCTTT,CAISELTGAVGAFF
NA,TRBV19,TRBJ1-1,NA,TGTGCCAGTAGTCCCTGGGGTGGCAGGGGCAACACTGAAGCTTTCTTT,CASSPWGGRGNTEAFF
NA,TRBV19,TRBJ2-2,NA,TGTGCCAGTAGTACGGGCGCGAACACCGGGGAGCTGTTTTTT,CASSTGANTGELFF
NA,TRBV29-1,TRBJ2-7,NA,TGCAGCGTTGTGGTAACTTACTCCTCAACTGGGTTCGGGCAGTACTTC,CSVVVTYSSTGFGQYF
NA,TRBV20-1,TRBJ2-4,NA,TGCAGTGCTCCGGGACTAGCCAAAAACATTCAGTACTTC,CSAPGLAKNIQYF
NA,TRBV5-1,TRBJ1-4,TRBD1,TGCGCCAGCAGCCTGCCCGGGACAGGGGGCGTAGGTAATGAAAAACTGTTTTTT,CASSLPGTGGVGNEKLFF
once,TRBV27,TRBJ1-3,NA,TGTGCCAGCACCGACAGATCTGGAAACACCATATATTTT,CASTDRSGNTIYF
NA,TRBV27,TRBJ2-7,TRBD2,TGTGCCAGCAGTCTAGCGGGAGCCAGCTACGAGCAGTACTTC,CASSLAGASYEQYF
NA,TRBV30,TRBJ1-5,NA,TGTGCCTGGGGGGGGCCCTCGGGGGATCAGCCCCAGCATTTT,CAWGGPSGDQPQHF
NA,TRBV11-3,TRBJ2-3,NA,TGTGCCAGCAGCTTCGGAGTTAGCACAGATACGCAGTATTTT,CASSFGVSTDTQYF
NA,TRBV11-2,TRBJ2-3,TRBD2,TGTGCCAGCAGCACCGATCGGACCTTCGGGGGAGGGACAGATACGCAGTATTTT,CASSTDRTFGGGTDTQYF
NA,TRBV5-8,TRBJ1-3,NA,TGTGCCAGCAGGTTAACCTCTGGAAACACCATATATTTT,CASRLTSGNTIYF
NA,TRBV6-2/TRBV6-3,TRBJ2-7,NA,TGTGCCAGCAGTTACCCCCGGACTGGATTCTACGAGCAGTACTTC,CASSYPRTGFYEQYF
NA,TRBV20-1,TRBJ1-2,NA,TGCAGTGCTAGAGAGGGCGGGAAGGGCTATGGCTACACCTTC,CSAREGGKGYGYTF
NA,TRBV3-1,TRBJ2-2,TRBD1,TGTGCCAGCAGCCAAGATGGCCCCCCCTCGGACAGGGGGAGGTATACCGGGGAGCTGTTTTTT,CASSQDGPPSDRGRYTGELFF
NA,TRBV5-1,TRBJ2-7,NA,TGCGCCAGCAGCTCAAGCGGATTAAGCTCCTACGAGCAGTACTTC,CASSSSGLSSYEQYF
NA,TRBV7-2,TRBJ2-6,NA,TGTGCCAGCAGCTTAGCAGGGACTGGGGCCAACGTCCTGACTTTC,CASSLAGTGANVLTF
NA,TRBV7-9,TRBJ1-6,NA,TGTGCCAGCAGCTCCACCGGGGCAGCTTACTCCTATAATTCACCCCTCCACTTT,CASSSTGAAYSYNSPLHF
NA,TRBV29-1,TRBJ2-7,NA,TGCAGCGTAGACAGGCCGGGCTACGAGCAGTACTTC,CSVDRPGYEQYF